The text below deals with one TCR beta chain. Antigen unknown. The sample originates from a study of cytomegalovirus exposure and HLA in healthy donors. The PCR used 60 Vbeta and 13 Jbeta primers. Profiled with immunoSEQ multiplex PCR; TCRdb holds only in-frame clones, not every one. The table records 180,000 or so clones, 82% of them present only once. This CDR3 is 15 amino acids long. The V gene's germline CDR1 is SGDLS and CDR2 YYNGEE. The junction had 9 bases not matched to a gene; V was cut back by 0 bases and J by 10 bases. Study-level findings and limits: Compared with the roughly 730-donor mean, an Asian-associated ancestry cluster reportedly had fewer N-insertions, according to a later analysis.

The sequencing sample was made of PBMCs. The rearrangement joins TRBV9 to TRBJ2-1; TRBD2 agrees at 8 bases. The sequence came from a male donor in good health and CMV-seronegative. CDR3 sequence: CASSVGEREGKEQFF. The DNA for the CDR3 is TGTGCCAGCAGCGTAGGTGAACGGGAGGGCAAGGAGCAGTTCTTC.